This T cell receptor (beta chain) originates from a study of vaccination effects on CD4 cells after COVID-19. Ahead of sequencing, the ViraFEST assay grew antigen-specific CD4+ T cells using viral peptide pools. Between days 9 and 11 of culture, CD4+ T cells were separated out. The person acquired a PCR-confirmed SARS-CoV-2 infection between March and December 2020. The vaccine given was either BNT162b2 or mRNA-1273, in two doses. Turning to this clone: As yet, its antigen is unknown.

Germline CDR1 and CDR2: SGHAT and FQDESV (reference sequence). This CDR3 comprises 15 residues. The ends lost 5 bases at V and 4 bases at J; junction bases unmatched: 8. The assay was immunoSEQ multiplex PCR, and TCRdb's table has in-frame clones only and misses some. Of about 15,000 clones listed, around three quarters were seen once; the top ten hold around 25%. The TCR comes from a human donor who had a prior SARS-CoV-2 infection. The J gene is TRBJ2-1, the V gene TRBV11-1; 7 bases align to TRBD2. Sequencing used CD4+ T cells from PBMCs cultured with HCoV-NL63 spike peptides, obtained after COVID-19 vaccination. The CDR3 reads CASSRRGGGYNEQFF. The CDR3 DNA follows: TGTGCCAGCAGCCGACGTGGCGGGGGTTACAATGAGCAGTTCTTC.